This TCR beta chain was identified during a study of OX40 agonist ivuxolimab in advanced cancers. Study-wide context: Patient treatment consisted of intravenous ivuxolimab administration every 2 weeks at 0.01 to 10 mg/kg.

Overall study findings and caveats: Some patients without response likewise showed low normalized clonal expansion. By week 6 at 0.1 to 3.0 mg/kg, blood CD4+ and CD8+ T cells had expanded clonally.

Details on this clone: Its target is unknown.

The data were produced by immunoSEQ multiplex PCR, yet TCRdb's version contains in-frame clones alone and is incomplete. The sample has about 18,000 clones, roughly 85% seen once. CDR3 length: 17 residues. The J gene is TRBJ2-5, the V gene TRBV1; TRBD2, the table's D call, was not compared with the DNA. TRBV1 is recorded as a pseudogene. The sequence derives from an adult with an advanced solid tumor such as melanoma, head and neck, liver or kidney cancer. This material consisted of CD4+ or CD8+ T cells sorted from blood, taken in a trial of the OX40 agonist ivuxolimab. The CDR3: CTSSQDRRGETGETQYF. CDR3 in DNA: TGCACCAGCAGCCAAGATAGGCGGGGTGAGACCGGGGAGACCCAGTACTTC.